Included here is one T cell receptor (beta chain) sequence, with context. Its antigen is undetermined. The CDR3 sequence is 18 residues long. Germline V gene data show CDR1 as SGHRS and CDR2 as YFSETQ. V shed 2 bases, J shed 7 bases, and the junction held 19 bases outside the gene matches. While the first cohort had hundreds of subjects, the donors belonged to the separate validation cohort of 100 to 150 subjects. The data originate from a study of cytomegalovirus exposure and HLA in healthy donors. General study results and limits: The dataset shows that most TCR sequences were rare, while some public TCRs occurred in many donors. The study flagged roughly 160 TCR beta chains as cytomegalovirus-associated.

Some clones are missing from TCRdb's copy, which holds only in-frame ones; the method was immunoSEQ multiplex PCR. The sample holds 150,000 to 200,000 clones, around 85% seen once. The genes are TRBV5-1 and TRBJ2-7, with TRBD1 matching over 9 bases. The source material was PBMCs. The clonotype comes from a man aged 18-30 years in good health and CMV-seropositive. CDR3 bases: TGCGCCAGCAGCTTAAGGAGGGTCGGAGGGACAGGGTTCGAAGAGCAGTACTTC. This translates into CASSLRRVGGTGFEEQYF. The complete variable domain, with remaining parts taken from reference TRBV5-1 and TRBJ2-7, reads KAGVTQTPRYLIKTRGQQVTLSCSPISGHRSVSWYQQTPGQGLQFLFEYFSETQRNKGNFPGRFSGRQFSNSRSEMNVSTLELGDSALYLCASSLRRVGGTGFEEQYFGPGTRLTVT.